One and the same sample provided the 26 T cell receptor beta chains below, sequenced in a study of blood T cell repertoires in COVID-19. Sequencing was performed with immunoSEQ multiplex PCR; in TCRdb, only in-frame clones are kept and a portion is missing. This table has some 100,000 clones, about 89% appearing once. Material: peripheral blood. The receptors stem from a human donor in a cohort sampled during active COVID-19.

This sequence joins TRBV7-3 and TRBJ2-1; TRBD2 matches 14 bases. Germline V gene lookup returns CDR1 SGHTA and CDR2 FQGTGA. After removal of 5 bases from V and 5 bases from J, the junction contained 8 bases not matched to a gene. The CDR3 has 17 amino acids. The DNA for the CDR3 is TGTGCCAGCAGCGCCAAAGGACTAGCGGGGGGTCACAATGAGCAGTTCTTC. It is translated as CASSAKGLAGGHNEQFF.

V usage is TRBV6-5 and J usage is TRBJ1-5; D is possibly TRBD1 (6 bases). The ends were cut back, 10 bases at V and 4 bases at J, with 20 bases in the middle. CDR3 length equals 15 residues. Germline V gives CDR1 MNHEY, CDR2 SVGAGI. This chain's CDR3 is CAISRRGGTNQPQHF. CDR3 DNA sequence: TGTGCCATCTCCCGCCGGGGGGGGACAAATCAGCCCCAGCATTTT.

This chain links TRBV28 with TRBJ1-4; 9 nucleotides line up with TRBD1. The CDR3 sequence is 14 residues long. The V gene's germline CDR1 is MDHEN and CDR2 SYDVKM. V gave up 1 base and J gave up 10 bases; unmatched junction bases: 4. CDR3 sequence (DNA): TGTGCCAGCAGTTTATCCGGGACAGGGCGAAAACTGTTTTTT. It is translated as CASSLSGTGRKLFF.

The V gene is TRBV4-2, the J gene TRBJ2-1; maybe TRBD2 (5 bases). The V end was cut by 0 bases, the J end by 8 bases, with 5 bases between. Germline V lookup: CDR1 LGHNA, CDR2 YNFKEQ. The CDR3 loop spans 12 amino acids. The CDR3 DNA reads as TGTGCCAGCAGCCAAGACGGGGATGAGCAGTTCTTC. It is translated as CASSQDGDEQFF.

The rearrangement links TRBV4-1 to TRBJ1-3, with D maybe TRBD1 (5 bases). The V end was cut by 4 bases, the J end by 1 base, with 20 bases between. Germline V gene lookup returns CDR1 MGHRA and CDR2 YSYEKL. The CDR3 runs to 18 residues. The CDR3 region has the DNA TGCGCCAGCAGCCCCTTCGCAGGGTTTCAGAGTTCTGGAAACACCATATATTTT. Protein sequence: CASSPFAGFQSSGNTIYF.

The CDR3 loop is CASSPGTEEFTDTQYF. The DNA of the CDR3 is TGCGCCAGCAGCCCCGGGACAGAAGAATTCACAGATACGCAGTATTTT. V gene TRBV5-1 combines with J gene TRBJ2-3; 7 bases fit TRBD1. The CDR3 consists of 16 residues. Germline lookup yields CDR1 SGHRS and CDR2 YFSETQ. V lost 4 bases to trimming and J lost 2 bases; unmatched junction nucleotides: 10.

CDR3 region: CASSSPEGVTQYF. The CDR3 DNA follows: TGTGCCAGCAGTTCCCCGGAGGGCGTGACCCAGTACTTC. The chain recombines TRBV6-5 with TRBJ2-5; a possible D gene is TRBD2 (6 bases). The germline gives CDR1 MNHEY, CDR2 SVGAGI. The CDR3 is 13 amino acids. V was pared by 4 bases and J by 7 bases, with 13 bases between.

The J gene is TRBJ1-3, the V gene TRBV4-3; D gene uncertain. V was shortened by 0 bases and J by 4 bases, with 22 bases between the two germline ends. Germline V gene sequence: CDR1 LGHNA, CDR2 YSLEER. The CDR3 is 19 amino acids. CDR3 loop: CASSQDPHRGGSAGNTIYF. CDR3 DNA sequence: TGCGCCAGCAGCCAAGATCCCCATCGGGGAGGGTCAGCGGGAAACACCATATATTTT.

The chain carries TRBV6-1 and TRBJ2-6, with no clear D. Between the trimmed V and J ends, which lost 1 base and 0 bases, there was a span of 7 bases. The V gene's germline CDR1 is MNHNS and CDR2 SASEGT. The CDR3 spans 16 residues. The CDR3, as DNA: TGTGCCAGCAGTGAAGTCGCCTACTCTGGGGCCAACGTCCTGACTTTC. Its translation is CASSEVAYSGANVLTF.

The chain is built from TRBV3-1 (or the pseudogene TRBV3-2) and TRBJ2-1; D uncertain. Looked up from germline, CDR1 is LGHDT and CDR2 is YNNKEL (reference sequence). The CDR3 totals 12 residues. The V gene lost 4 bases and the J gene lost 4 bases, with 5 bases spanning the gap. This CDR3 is CASSLQYNEQFF. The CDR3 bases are TGTGCCAGCAGCCTCCAGTACAATGAGCAGTTCTTC.

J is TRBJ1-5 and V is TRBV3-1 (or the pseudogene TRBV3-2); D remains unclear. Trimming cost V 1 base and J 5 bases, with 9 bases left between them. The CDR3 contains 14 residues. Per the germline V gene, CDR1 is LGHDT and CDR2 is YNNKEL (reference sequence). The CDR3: CASSQGSGDQPQHF. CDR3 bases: TGTGCCAGCAGCCAAGGTAGCGGGGATCAGCCCCAGCATTTT.

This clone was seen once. The CDR3 protein is CASSHGQTTNEKLFF. Here the CDR3 DNA reads TGCGCCAGCAGCCACGGACAGACAACTAATGAAAAACTGTTTTTT. V and J are TRBV5-1 and TRBJ1-4; D is perhaps TRBD1 (6 bases). Trimming took 4 bases from V and 0 from J, leaving 10 bases between them. This CDR3 has 15 amino acids. Per the germline V gene, CDR1 is SGHRS and CDR2 is YFSETQ.

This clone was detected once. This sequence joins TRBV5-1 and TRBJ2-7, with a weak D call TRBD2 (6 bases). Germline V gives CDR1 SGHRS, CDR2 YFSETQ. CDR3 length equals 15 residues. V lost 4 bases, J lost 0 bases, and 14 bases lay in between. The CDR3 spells CASSPLGLVSYEQYF. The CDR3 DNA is TGCGCCAGCAGCCCCCTGGGACTCGTCTCCTACGAGCAGTACTTC.

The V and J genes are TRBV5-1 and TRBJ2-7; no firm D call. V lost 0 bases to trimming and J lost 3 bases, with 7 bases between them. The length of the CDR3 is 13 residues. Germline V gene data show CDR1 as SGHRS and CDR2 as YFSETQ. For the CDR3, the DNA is TGCGCCAGCAGCTTGGATCAGGACTACGAGCAGTACTTC. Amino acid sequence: CASSLDQDYEQYF.

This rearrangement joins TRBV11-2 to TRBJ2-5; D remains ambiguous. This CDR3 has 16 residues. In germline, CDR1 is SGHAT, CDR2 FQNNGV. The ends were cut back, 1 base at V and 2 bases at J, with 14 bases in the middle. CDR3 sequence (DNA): TGTGCCAGCAGCTTAGGGCCCGCGGCTTCTCAAGAGACCCAGTACTTC. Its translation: CASSLGPAASQETQYF.

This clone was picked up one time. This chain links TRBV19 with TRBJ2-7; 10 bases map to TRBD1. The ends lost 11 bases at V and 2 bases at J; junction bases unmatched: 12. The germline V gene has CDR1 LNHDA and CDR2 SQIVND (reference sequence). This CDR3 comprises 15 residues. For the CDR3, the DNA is TGTGCCTCCCAGGCGGGACAGGGGTCCCCCTACGAGCAGTACTTC. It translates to CASQAGQGSPYEQYF.

For the CDR3, the DNA is TGTGCCAGCAGCCAAAGGTCGGGGAGAAGACTCCGGTTTATCTACGAGCAGTACTTC. Amino acid sequence: CASSQRSGRRLRFIYEQYF. The chain uses TRBV3-1 (or the pseudogene TRBV3-2) and TRBJ2-7, with D maybe TRBD2 (5 bases). V gave up 2 bases and J gave up 3 bases, with 26 bases separating them. Germline V gene data show CDR1 as LGHDT and CDR2 as YNNKEL (reference sequence). The CDR3 sequence is 19 residues long.

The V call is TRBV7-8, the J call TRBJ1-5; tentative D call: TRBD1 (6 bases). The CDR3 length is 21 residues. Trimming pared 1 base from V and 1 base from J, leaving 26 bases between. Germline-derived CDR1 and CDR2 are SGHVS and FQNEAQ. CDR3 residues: CASSLDRLWTAIRASNQPQHF. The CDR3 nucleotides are TGTGCCAGCAGCTTAGACAGGTTATGGACAGCCATTCGGGCCAGCAATCAGCCCCAGCATTTT.

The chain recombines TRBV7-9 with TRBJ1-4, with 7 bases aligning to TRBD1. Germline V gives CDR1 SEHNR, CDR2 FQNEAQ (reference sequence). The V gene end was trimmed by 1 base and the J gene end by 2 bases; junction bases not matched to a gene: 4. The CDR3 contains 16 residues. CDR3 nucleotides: TGTGCCAGCAGCTTAGGAGGGGGCTCGACTAATGAAAAACTGTTTTTT. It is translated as CASSLGGGSTNEKLFF.

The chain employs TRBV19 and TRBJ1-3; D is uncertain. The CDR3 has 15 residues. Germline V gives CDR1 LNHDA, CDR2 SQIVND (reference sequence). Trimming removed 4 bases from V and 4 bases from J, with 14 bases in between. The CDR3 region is CASSTMRGSGNTIYF. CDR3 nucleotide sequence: TGTGCCAGTAGTACAATGCGGGGATCCGGAAACACCATATATTTT.

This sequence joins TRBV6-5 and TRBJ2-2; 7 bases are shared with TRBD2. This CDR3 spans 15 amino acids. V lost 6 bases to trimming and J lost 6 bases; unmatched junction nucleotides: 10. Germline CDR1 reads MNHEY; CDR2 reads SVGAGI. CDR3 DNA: TGTGCCAGCAGAGCCTTCGGGACTACATCCGGGGAGCTGTTTTTT. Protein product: CASRAFGTTSGELFF.

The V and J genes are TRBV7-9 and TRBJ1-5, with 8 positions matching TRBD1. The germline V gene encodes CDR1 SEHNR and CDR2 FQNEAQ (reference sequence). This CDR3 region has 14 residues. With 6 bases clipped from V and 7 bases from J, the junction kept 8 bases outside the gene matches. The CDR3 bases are TGTGCCAGCAGTCTTCAGGGGGCATTACAGCCCCAGCATTTT. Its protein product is CASSLQGALQPQHF. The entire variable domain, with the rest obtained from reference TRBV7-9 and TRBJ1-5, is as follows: DTGVSQNPRHKITKRGQNVTFRCDPISEHNRLYWYRQTLGQGPEFLTYFQNEAQLEKSRLLSDRFSAERPKGSFSTLEIQRTEQGDSAMYLCASSLQGALQPQHFGDGTRLSIL.

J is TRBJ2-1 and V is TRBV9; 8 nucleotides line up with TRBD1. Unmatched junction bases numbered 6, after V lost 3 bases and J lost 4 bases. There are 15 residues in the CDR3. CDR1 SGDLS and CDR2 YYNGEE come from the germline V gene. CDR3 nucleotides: TGTGCCAGCAGCGCCCGACAGGGGCAATACAATGAGCAGTTCTTC. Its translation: CASSARQGQYNEQFF.

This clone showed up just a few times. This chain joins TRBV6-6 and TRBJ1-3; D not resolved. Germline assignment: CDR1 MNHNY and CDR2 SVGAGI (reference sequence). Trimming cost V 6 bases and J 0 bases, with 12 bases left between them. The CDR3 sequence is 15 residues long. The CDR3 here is CASSPAGLSGNTIYF. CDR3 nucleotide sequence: TGTGCCAGCAGCCCAGCCGGACTCTCTGGAAACACCATATATTTT.

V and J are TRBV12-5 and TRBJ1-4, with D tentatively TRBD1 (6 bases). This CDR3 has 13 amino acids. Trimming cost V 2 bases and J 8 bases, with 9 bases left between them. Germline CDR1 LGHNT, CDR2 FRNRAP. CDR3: CASGLPGDEKLFF. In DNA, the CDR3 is TGTGCTAGTGGTTTGCCAGGGGACGAAAAACTGTTTTTT.

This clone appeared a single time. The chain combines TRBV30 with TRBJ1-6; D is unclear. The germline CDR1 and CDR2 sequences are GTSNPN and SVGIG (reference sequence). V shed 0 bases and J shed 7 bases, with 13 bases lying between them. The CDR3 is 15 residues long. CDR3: CAWSVPGYGNSPLHF. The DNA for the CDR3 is TGTGCCTGGAGTGTACCAGGATATGGAAATTCACCCCTCCACTTT.